Shown below are 31 T cell receptor beta chains from a single sample sequenced in a study of CD4 T cells in relation to SARS-CoV-2 and coronaviruses. The data were produced by immunoSEQ multiplex PCR, yet TCRdb's version contains in-frame clones alone and is incomplete. The sample yields 50,000 to 65,000 clones, about 92% seen once. The sequenced sample was naive CD4+ T cells from PBMCs. Subset here: naive CD4+ T cells isolated by negative enrichment. The receptor set was obtained from an adult with COVID-19.

The CDR3 here is CSARDRAEAFF. The CDR3 DNA reads as TGCAGTGCTAGAGACAGAGCAGAAGCTTTCTTT. This chain connects TRBV20-1 to TRBJ1-1; D is unresolved. Germline V gives CDR1 DFQATT, CDR2 SNEGSKA (reference sequence). The CDR3 spans 11 residues. The V end lost 0 bases, the J end lost 8 bases, and 7 bases lay between the germline ends.

This clone has just one count. The chain has TRBV27 and TRBJ2-2, with a weak D call TRBD2 (6 bases). Looked up from germline, CDR1 is MNHEY and CDR2 is SMNVEV (reference sequence). Trimming stripped 6 bases from V and 7 bases from J, with 15 bases between. The CDR3 runs to 14 residues. The CDR3 sequence is CASSPKPGVGELFF. The CDR3 DNA is TGTGCCAGCAGCCCGAAGCCGGGGGTCGGGGAGCTGTTTTTT.

This chain links TRBV10-1 with TRBJ1-1, with D unresolved. The germline V gene has CDR1 WNHNN and CDR2 SYGVQD (reference sequence). There are 14 residues in the CDR3. V dropped 4 bases and J dropped 6 bases, with 15 bases sitting between them. For the CDR3, the DNA is TGCGCCAGCAGTGCCTCGGGCTATGCCTCTGAAGCTTTCTTT. Its protein product is CASSASGYASEAFF.

The V call is TRBV2, the J call TRBJ2-3; maybe TRBD2 (6 bases). V was trimmed by 4 bases and J by 0 bases, leaving 11 bases between them. CDR1 SNHLY and CDR2 FYNNEI come from the germline V gene. The CDR3 sequence is 15 residues long. As DNA, the CDR3 is TGTGCCAGCAGTGGCAGCGGGCTTAGCACAGATACGCAGTATTTT. Protein product: CASSGSGLSTDTQYF.

The J gene is TRBJ2-7, the V gene TRBV28; 8 nucleotides line up with TRBD1. Germline values: CDR1 MDHEN, CDR2 SYDVKM. This CDR3 is built from 13 residues. J lost 9 bases, V lost 5 bases, and 9 bases had no gene match. CDR3 bases: TGTGCCAGCAGTCCGGGACAGGTCCCCCCGCAGTACTTC. Translation gives CASSPGQVPPQYF. The complete variable domain, with remaining parts taken from reference TRBV28 and TRBJ2-7, reads DVKVTQSSRYLVKRTGEKVFLECVQDMDHENMFWYRQDPGLGLRLIYFSYDVKMKEKGDIPEGYSVSREKKERFSLILESASTNQTSMYLCASSPGQVPPQYFGPGTRLTVT.

The CDR3: CATSCQSGAPECTEAFF. In DNA form, the CDR3 reads TGTGCCACCAGCTGCCAATCAGGGGCACCTGAGTGCACTGAAGCTTTCTTT. The chain has TRBV15 and TRBJ1-1, with TRBD1 as a possible D gene (6 bases). The germline CDR1 and CDR2 sequences are LNHNV and YYDKDF (reference sequence). The V end lost 5 bases, the J end lost 4 bases, and 23 bases lay between the germline ends. The CDR3 covers 17 residues.

The chain uses TRBV6-5 and TRBJ2-7; the match to TRBD1 covers 8 bases. V shed 7 bases, J shed 3 bases, and the junction held 8 bases outside the gene matches. CDR3 length: 14 residues. Germline assignment: CDR1 MNHEY and CDR2 SVGAGI. CDR3 sequence reads: CASMRQGLVYEQYF. The CDR3 DNA sequence: TGTGCCAGCATGAGACAGGGGTTGGTCTACGAGCAGTACTTC.

This clone came up once. The chain has TRBV30 and TRBJ2-5; D remains unclear. V shed 2 bases and J shed 1 base, with 8 bases lying between them. The CDR3 is 13 residues long. Per the germline V gene, CDR1 is GTSNPN and CDR2 is SVGIG (reference sequence). This CDR3 is CAWSIRAQETQYF. In nucleotides, the CDR3 is TGTGCCTGGAGTATTCGGGCCCAAGAGACCCAGTACTTC.

V is TRBV28 and J is TRBJ2-7, with D unclear. Germline CDR1 MDHEN, CDR2 SYDVKM. This CDR3 has 11 residues. V gave up 6 bases and J gave up 3 bases, with 6 bases separating them. CDR3 protein: CASSSFYEQYF. As DNA, the CDR3 is TGTGCCAGCAGCTCTTTCTACGAGCAGTACTTC.

V gene TRBV28 combines with J gene TRBJ2-7; TRBD2 matches at 12 bases. This CDR3 comprises 15 residues. The V gene's germline CDR1 is MDHEN and CDR2 SYDVKM. J gave up 5 bases and V 6 bases, and 8 bases lay outside the gene matches. CDR3 DNA sequence: TGTGCCAGCAGCCCACTAGCGGGAGGCGGGAACGAGCAGTACTTC. This encodes CASSPLAGGGNEQYF.

The V gene is TRBV27, the J gene TRBJ1-4, with 7 bases identical to TRBD1. The CDR3 has 15 residues. CDR1 is MNHEY, CDR2 SMNVEV, per germline (reference sequence). V gave up 5 bases and J gave up 5 bases; unmatched junction bases: 8. The CDR3 DNA follows: TGTGCCAGCAGTCGACGACAGGGTGTGAATGAAAAACTGTTTTTT. This translates into CASSRRQGVNEKLFF. Complete variable domain (other parts from reference TRBV27 and TRBJ1-4): EAQVTQNPRYLITVTGKKLTVTCSQNMNHEYMSWYRQDPGLGLRQIYYSMNVEVTDKGDVPEGYKVSRKEKRNFPLILESPSPNQTSLYFCASSRRQGVNEKLFFGSGTQLSVL.

The rearrangement links TRBV7-2 to TRBJ1-3, with D unresolved. The CDR3 runs to 13 residues. V gave up 1 base and J gave up 4 bases, with 5 bases separating them. In germline, CDR1 is SGHTA, CDR2 FQGNSA. CDR3 DNA: TGTGCCAGCAGCTTAGGCCGGGGAAACACCATATATTTT. As protein: CASSLGRGNTIYF.

V is TRBV19 and J is TRBJ1-5; 8 bases match TRBD1. The CDR3 runs to 13 residues. The germline CDR1 and CDR2 sequences are LNHDA and SQIVND (reference sequence). After removal of 8 bases from V and 4 bases from J, the junction contained 4 bases not matched to a gene. The CDR3 here is CASQDRGNQPQHF. CDR3 DNA sequence: TGTGCCAGTCAAGACAGGGGTAATCAGCCCCAGCATTTT.

The chain joins TRBV9 to TRBJ1-2; D call uncertain. This CDR3 region has 15 residues. In germline, CDR1 is SGDLS, CDR2 YYNGEE. Trimming left V 0 bases short and J 3 bases short, with 12 bases between. The CDR3 loop is CASSVGFATYYGYTF. The DNA of the CDR3 is TGTGCCAGCAGCGTAGGGTTTGCCACCTACTATGGCTACACCTTC.

The V gene is TRBV5-1, the J gene TRBJ1-6, with 9 bases matching TRBD1. Germline CDR1 reads SGHRS; CDR2 reads YFSETQ. This CDR3 is built from 20 residues. The V gene end was trimmed by 0 bases and the J gene end by 4 bases; junction bases not matched to a gene: 14. This chain's CDR3 is CASSLVSGQGSTGYNSPLHF. The DNA of the CDR3 is TGCGCCAGCAGCTTGGTCTCGGGACAGGGCTCAACCGGTTATAATTCACCCCTCCACTTT.

This CDR3 reads CASSPTSGRLTDTQYF. The CDR3 DNA reads TGTGCCAGCAGCCCGACTAGCGGGAGGTTGACAGATACGCAGTATTTT. This chain joins TRBV4-2 and TRBJ2-3, with 13 nucleotides matching TRBD2. CDR3 length equals 16 residues. V dropped 4 bases and J dropped 3; count of bases not matched to a gene: 4. Germline V gene data show CDR1 as LGHNA and CDR2 as YNFKEQ.

The CDR3 coding sequence is TGTGCCAGCAAGGACAGGGACCAGCCCCAGCATTTT. It translates to CASKDRDQPQHF. The rearrangement links TRBV6-5 to TRBJ1-5, with TRBD1 matching over 8 bases. The CDR3 length is 12 residues. V dropped 7 bases and J dropped 7; count of bases not matched to a gene: 3. The germline CDR1 and CDR2 sequences are MNHEY and SVGAGI.

In this sample, this clone turned up once. The chain combines TRBV19 with TRBJ1-1; D might be TRBD1 (5 bases). CDR3 length: 15 residues. Trimming took 3 bases from V and 4 from J, leaving 15 bases between them. Germline CDR1 is LNHDA and CDR2 is SQIVND (reference sequence). The CDR3 loop reads CASSIMGRASTEAFF. In nucleotides, the CDR3 is TGTGCCAGTAGTATTATGGGCAGGGCAAGCACTGAAGCTTTCTTT. The variable domain in full, with the rest retrieved from reference TRBV19 and TRBJ1-1, is DGGITQSPKYLFRKEGQNVTLSCEQNLNHDAMYWYRQDPGQGLRLIYYSQIVNDFQKGDIAEGYSVSREKKESFPLTVTSAQKNPTAFYLCASSIMGRASTEAFFGQGTRLTVV.

In DNA form, the CDR3 reads TGTGCAAGTCGCCGCTACTCGGCTAGCGGGTCCTCGGGGGAGCAGTACTTC. Translation: CASRRYSASGSSGEQYF. The chain carries TRBV12-2 and TRBJ2-7; TRBD2 is taken as the D call from the table, unchecked against the DNA. TRBV12-2 is tagged as a pseudogene. The CDR3 is 17 residues long.

The rearrangement links TRBV6-5 to TRBJ1-5; no firm D call. The CDR3 has 16 residues. Germline-derived CDR1 and CDR2 are MNHEY and SVGAGI. V dropped 4 bases and J dropped 3 bases, with 16 bases sitting between them. The DNA of the CDR3 is TGTGCCAGCAGTTTGACGGGCGGCAGGTTCAATCAGCCCCAGCATTTT. Amino acids: CASSLTGGRFNQPQHF.

The V gene is TRBV25-1, the J gene TRBJ1-1; 7 bases line up with TRBD1. The V gene's germline CDR1 is MGHDK and CDR2 SYGVNS. Trimming cost V 5 bases and J 10 bases; bases outside gene matches: 13. The CDR3 length is 14 residues. The CDR3 DNA sequence: TGTGCCAGCAGTCTGCGGGACAGTCCTCGAGTAGCTTTCTTT. Translating gives CASSLRDSPRVAFF.

The V and J genes are TRBV11-2 and TRBJ2-7; D call uncertain. CDR3 length equals 14 residues. The V end lost 6 bases, the J end lost 5 bases, and 17 bases lay between the germline ends. Germline values: CDR1 SGHAT, CDR2 FQNNGV. This CDR3 is CASRPRASSNEQYF. DNA of the CDR3: TGTGCCAGCAGGCCCCGGGCGTCATCCAACGAGCAGTACTTC.

A single count supports this clone. The DNA for the CDR3 is TGCGCCAGCAGCCGCGGGACTAGCGGCCCCACAGATACGCAGTATTTT. As protein: CASSRGTSGPTDTQYF. V and J are TRBV5-1 and TRBJ2-3, with TRBD2 identical over 11 bases. The CDR3 has 16 residues. The junction had 6 bases not matched to a gene; V was cut back by 4 bases and J by 2 bases. The germline V gene has CDR1 SGHRS and CDR2 YFSETQ.

V and J are TRBV5-4 and TRBJ2-2; D unclear. The CDR3 extends over 13 amino acids. Per the germline V gene, CDR1 is SGHNT and CDR2 is YYREEE (reference sequence). V lost 7 bases, J lost 6 bases, and 13 bases lay in between. The CDR3 nucleotides are TGTGCCAGCGGAACTAAAGCCGCCGGGGAGCTGTTTTTT. It codes for CASGTKAAGELFF.

This chain connects TRBV2 to TRBJ2-1; D perhaps matches TRBD2 (6 bases). Trimming stripped 6 bases from V and 4 bases from J, with 16 bases between. Looked up from germline, CDR1 is SNHLY and CDR2 is FYNNEI. The CDR3 contains 15 residues. The chain's CDR3 is CASRAAPGTYNEQFF. CDR3 nucleotides: TGTGCCAGCAGGGCGGCCCCAGGGACTTACAATGAGCAGTTCTTC.

This clone was observed a single time. The chain links TRBV2 to TRBJ2-2; weak D call: TRBD2 (7 bases). The germline V gene encodes CDR1 SNHLY and CDR2 FYNNEI. V lost 6 bases to trimming and J lost 6 bases, with 14 bases between them. This CDR3 has 14 residues. CDR3 sequence reads: CASSQEGGAGELFF. CDR3 nucleotide sequence: TGTGCCAGCAGCCAAGAGGGGGGGGCCGGGGAGCTGTTTTTT.

This clone has a single count. The chain uses TRBV5-1 and TRBJ1-4; a weak D match, TRBD1 (5 bases). The CDR3 extends over 15 amino acids. Germline CDR1 is SGHRS and CDR2 is YFSETQ. The V end was cut by 4 bases, the J end by 6 bases, with 16 bases between. CDR3 loop: CASSLRPGGDEKLFF. CDR3 nucleotides: TGCGCCAGCAGCCTAAGGCCCGGGGGTGATGAAAAACTGTTTTTT.

This clone was detected only once. V gene TRBV28 combines with J gene TRBJ2-5, with unresolved D. The V gene's germline CDR1 is MDHEN and CDR2 SYDVKM. V was cut by 6 bases and J by 3 bases, with 11 bases left in between. The CDR3 totals 13 residues. The CDR3 DNA sequence: TGTGCCAGCAGCACACAAGTAAAAGAGACCCAGTACTTC. Translating gives CASSTQVKETQYF.

This clone was seen a single time. This sequence joins TRBV15 and TRBJ2-2, with unresolved D. This CDR3 spans 12 amino acids. The V gene's germline CDR1 is LNHNV and CDR2 YYDKDF (reference sequence). The ends were cut back, 1 base at V and 5 bases at J, with 2 bases in the middle. CDR3 region: CATSRGTGELFF. CDR3 DNA sequence: TGTGCCACCAGCAGAGGGACCGGGGAGCTGTTTTTT.

The genes are TRBV14 and TRBJ2-1; 12 bases line up with TRBD2. With 4 bases clipped from V and 6 bases from J, the junction kept 10 bases outside the gene matches. The germline V gene encodes CDR1 SGHDN and CDR2 FVKESK. There are 17 residues in the CDR3. The CDR3 reads CASSLTSGRIPFNEQFF. The CDR3 DNA reads as TGTGCCAGCAGCCTTACTAGCGGGAGGATACCTTTCAATGAGCAGTTCTTC.

On this clone itself: The germline gene is not matched at one end of the junction; a read error may be the cause. The J gene is TRBJ2-5, the V gene TRBV2; D might be TRBD2 (5 bases). The CDR3 has 11 amino acids. Germline CDR1 is SNHLY and CDR2 is FYNNEI. The CDR3 loop is CASSEAGDMDF. The CDR3 nucleotides are TGTGCCAGCAGTGAAGCGGGAGACATGGACTTC.